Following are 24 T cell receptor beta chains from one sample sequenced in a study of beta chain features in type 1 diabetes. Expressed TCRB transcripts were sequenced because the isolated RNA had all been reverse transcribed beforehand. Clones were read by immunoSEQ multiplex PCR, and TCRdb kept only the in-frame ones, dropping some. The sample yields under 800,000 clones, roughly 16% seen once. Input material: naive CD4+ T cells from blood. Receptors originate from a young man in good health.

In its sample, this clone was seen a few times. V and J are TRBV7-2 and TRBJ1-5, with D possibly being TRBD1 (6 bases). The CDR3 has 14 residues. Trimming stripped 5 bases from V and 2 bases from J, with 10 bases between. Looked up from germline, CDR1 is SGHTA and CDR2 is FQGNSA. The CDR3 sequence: CASSARTGNQPQHF. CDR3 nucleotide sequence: TGTGCCAGCAGCGCCAGGACAGGCAATCAGCCCCAGCATTTT.

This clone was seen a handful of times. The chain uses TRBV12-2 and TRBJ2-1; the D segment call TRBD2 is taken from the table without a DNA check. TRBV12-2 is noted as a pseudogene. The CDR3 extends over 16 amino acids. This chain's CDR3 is CASRPALAGLYNEQFF. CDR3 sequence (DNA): TGTGCAAGTCGCCCGGCACTAGCGGGGTTATACAATGAGCAGTTCTTC.

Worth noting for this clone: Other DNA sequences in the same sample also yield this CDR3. The CDR3 spells CASSPGGNTEAFF. The CDR3 DNA follows: TGCGCCAGCAGCCCAGGGGGGAACACTGAAGCTTTCTTT. V gene TRBV5-1 combines with J gene TRBJ1-1; 7 bases agree with TRBD1. J gave up 1 base and V 4 bases, and 1 base lay outside the gene matches. CDR1 is SGHRS and CDR2 is YFSETQ in the germline V gene. The CDR3 contains 13 residues.

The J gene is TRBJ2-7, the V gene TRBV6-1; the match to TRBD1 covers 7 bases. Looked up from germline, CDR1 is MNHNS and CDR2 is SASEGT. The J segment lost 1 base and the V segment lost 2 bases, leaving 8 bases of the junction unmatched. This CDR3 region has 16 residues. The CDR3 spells CASSERMGQTSYEQYF. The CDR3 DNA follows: TGTGCCAGCAGTGAAAGGATGGGACAGACTTCCTACGAGCAGTACTTC.

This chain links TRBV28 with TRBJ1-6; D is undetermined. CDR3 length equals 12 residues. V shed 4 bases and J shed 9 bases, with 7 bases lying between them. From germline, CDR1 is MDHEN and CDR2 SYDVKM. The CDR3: CASSSAGSPLHF. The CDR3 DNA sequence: TGTGCCAGCAGTTCGGCTGGTTCACCCCTCCACTTT.

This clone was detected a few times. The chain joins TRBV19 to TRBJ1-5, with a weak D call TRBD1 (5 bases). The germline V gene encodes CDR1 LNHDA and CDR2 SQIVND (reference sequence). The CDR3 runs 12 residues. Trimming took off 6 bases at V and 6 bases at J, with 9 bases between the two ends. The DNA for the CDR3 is TGTGCCAGTAGACAAGGGGTTCAGCCCCAGCATTTT. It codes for CASRQGVQPQHF.

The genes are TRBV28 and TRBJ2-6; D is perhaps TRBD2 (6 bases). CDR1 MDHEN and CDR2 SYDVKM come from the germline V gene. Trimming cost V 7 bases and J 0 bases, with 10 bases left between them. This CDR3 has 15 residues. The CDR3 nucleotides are TGTGCCAGCACGGAGGGGAGCTCTGGGGCCAACGTCCTGACTTTC. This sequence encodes CASTEGSSGANVLTF.

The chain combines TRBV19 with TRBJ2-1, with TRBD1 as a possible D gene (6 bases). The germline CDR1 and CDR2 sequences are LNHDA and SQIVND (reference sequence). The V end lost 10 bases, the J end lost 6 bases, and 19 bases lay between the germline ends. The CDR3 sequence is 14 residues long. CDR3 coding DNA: TGTGCCACAACGACAGGAAGGTCGGGCAATGAGCAGTTCTTC. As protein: CATTTGRSGNEQFF.

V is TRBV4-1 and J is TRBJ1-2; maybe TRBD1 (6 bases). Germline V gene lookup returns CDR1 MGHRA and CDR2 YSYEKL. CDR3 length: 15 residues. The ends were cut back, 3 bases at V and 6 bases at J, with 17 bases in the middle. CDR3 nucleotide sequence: TGCGCCAGCAGCCACCCAGGTAGGGGGGCTCATGGCTACACCTTC. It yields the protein CASSHPGRGAHGYTF.

CDR3 bases: TGTGCCAGCAGCGTAGGATCGGACCACACCTACGAGCAGTACTTC. Translating gives CASSVGSDHTYEQYF. The chain uses TRBV9 and TRBJ2-7; D unresolved. V was trimmed by 0 bases and J by 2 bases, leaving 12 bases between them. Germline-derived CDR1 and CDR2 are SGDLS and YYNGEE. The CDR3 length is 15 residues.

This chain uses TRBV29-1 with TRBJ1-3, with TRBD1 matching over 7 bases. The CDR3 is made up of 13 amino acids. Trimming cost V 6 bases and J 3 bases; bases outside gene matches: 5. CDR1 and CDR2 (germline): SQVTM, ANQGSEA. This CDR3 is CSVNRGGGNTIYF. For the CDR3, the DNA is TGCAGCGTGAACAGGGGAGGTGGAAACACCATATATTTT.

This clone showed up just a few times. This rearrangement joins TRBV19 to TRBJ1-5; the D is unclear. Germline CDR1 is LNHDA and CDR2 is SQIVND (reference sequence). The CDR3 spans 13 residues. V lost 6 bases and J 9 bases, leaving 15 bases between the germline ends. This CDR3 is CASRSGYSMPQHF. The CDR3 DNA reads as TGTGCCAGTAGGTCAGGATATTCAATGCCCCAGCATTTT.

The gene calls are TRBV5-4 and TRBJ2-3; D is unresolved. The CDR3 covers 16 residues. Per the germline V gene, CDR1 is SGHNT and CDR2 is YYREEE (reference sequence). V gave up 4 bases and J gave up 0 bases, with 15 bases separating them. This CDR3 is CASSLKIGVSTDTQYF. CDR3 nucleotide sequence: TGTGCCAGCAGCCTAAAGATTGGGGTGAGCACAGATACGCAGTATTTT.

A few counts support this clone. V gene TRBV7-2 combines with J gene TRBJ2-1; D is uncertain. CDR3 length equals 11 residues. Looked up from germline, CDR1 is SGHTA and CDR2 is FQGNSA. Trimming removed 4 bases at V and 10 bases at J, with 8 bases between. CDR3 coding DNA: TGTGCCAGCAGCTATGGGCCGGAGCAGTTCTTC. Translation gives CASSYGPEQFF. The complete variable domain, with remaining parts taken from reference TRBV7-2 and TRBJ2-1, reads GAGVSQSPSNKVTEKGKDVELRCDPISGHTALYWYRQSLGQGLEFLIYFQGNSAPDKSGLPSDRFSAERTGGSVSTLTIQRTQQEDSAVYLCASSYGPEQFFGPGTRLTVL.

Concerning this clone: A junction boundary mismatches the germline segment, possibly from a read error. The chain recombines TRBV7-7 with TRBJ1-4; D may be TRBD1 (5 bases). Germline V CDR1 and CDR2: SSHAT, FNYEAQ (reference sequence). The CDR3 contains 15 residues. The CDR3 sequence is CASSLGGTPGEKLFF. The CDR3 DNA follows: TGTGCTAGCAGCTTAGGCGGGACGCCCGGGGAAAAACTGTTTTTT.

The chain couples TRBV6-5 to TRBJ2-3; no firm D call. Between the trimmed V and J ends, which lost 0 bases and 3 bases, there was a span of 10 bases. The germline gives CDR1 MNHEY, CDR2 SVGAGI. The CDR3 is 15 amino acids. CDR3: CASSYSKWLTDTQYF. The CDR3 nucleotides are TGTGCCAGCAGTTACTCCAAGTGGTTAACAGATACGCAGTATTTT.

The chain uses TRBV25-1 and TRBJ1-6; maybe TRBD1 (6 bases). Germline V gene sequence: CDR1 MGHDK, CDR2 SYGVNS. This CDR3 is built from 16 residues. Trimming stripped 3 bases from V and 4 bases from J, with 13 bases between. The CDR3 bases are TGTGCCAGCAGTGATCTTCTACAGGGATATAATTCACCCCTCCACTTT. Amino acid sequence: CASSDLLQGYNSPLHF.

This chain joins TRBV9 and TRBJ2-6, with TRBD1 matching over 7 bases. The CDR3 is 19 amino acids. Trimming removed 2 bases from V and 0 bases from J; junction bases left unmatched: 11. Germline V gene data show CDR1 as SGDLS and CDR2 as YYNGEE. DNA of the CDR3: TGTGCCAGCAGCGTTAAGACAGGGTCTACCTCCTCTGGGGCCAACGTCCTGACTTTC. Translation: CASSVKTGSTSSGANVLTF.

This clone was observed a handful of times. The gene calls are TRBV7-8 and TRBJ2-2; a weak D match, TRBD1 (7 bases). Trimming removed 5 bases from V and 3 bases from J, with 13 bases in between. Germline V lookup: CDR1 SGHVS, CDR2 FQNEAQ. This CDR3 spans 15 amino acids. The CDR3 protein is CASSRGTAYTGELFF. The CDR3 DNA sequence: TGTGCCAGCAGCCGCGGGACAGCCTACACCGGGGAGCTGTTTTTT.

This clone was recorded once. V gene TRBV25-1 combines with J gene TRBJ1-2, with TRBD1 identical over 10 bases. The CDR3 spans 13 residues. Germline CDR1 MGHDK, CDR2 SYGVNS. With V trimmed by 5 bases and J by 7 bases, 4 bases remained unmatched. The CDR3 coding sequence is TGTGCCAGCAGTTCCCGGACAGGGGGTGGCTACACCTTC. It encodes CASSSRTGGGYTF.

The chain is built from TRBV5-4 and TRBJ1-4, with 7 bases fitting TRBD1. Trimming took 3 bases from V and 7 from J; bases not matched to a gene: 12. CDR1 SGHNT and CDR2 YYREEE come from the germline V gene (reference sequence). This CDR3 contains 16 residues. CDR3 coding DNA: TGTGCCAGCAGCTCTTTGGACAGGCAGGGGGGTGAAAAACTGTTTTTT. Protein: CASSSLDRQGGEKLFF.

The CDR3 here is CASSEPGPQANNEQFF. For the CDR3, the DNA is TGTGCCAGCAGTGAGCCGGGACCCCAAGCCAACAATGAGCAGTTCTTC. This chain connects TRBV25-1 to TRBJ2-1; tentatively, D is TRBD1 or TRBD2 (5 bases each). Deletions cut 3 bases from V and 5 bases from J, with 17 bases between. CDR1 MGHDK and CDR2 SYGVNS come from the germline V gene. The CDR3 has 16 amino acids.

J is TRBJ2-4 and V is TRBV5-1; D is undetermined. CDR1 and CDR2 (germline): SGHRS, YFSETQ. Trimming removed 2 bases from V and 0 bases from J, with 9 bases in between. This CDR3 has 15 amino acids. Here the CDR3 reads CASSFEPVAKNIQYF. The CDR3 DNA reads TGCGCCAGCAGCTTCGAACCGGTAGCCAAAAACATTCAGTACTTC.

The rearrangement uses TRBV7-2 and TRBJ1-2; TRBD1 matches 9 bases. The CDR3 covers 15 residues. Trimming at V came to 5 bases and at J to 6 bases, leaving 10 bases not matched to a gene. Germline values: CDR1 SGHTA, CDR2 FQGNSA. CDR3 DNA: TGTGCCAGCAGCACCGACTCGACAGGGGGAGATGGCTACACCTTC. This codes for CASSTDSTGGDGYTF.